This is a list of T cell receptor beta chains from one sample in a study of cytomegalovirus exposure and HLA in healthy donors. Clones were sequenced by immunoSEQ multiplex PCR, and TCRdb holds only the in-frame ones, with some missing. The table shows over 100,000 clones, with around 86% occurring only once. The sample was PBMCs. These receptor sequences come from a man aged 25-45 years in good health and CMV-seronegative. Both conserved end residues are part of each CDR3. Each record gives: J gene, D gene, V gene, clone size, CDR3 protein, CDR3 DNA. A D gene is named only where the DNA matches it firmly. Clone size is shown for a subset of rows, as once, few, many or a class of expanded clone.

TRBJ2-1	-	TRBV11-2	-	CASSLVGSGNEQFF	TGTGCCAGCAGCTTAGTTGGTAGCGGAAATGAGCAGTTCTTC
TRBJ2-7	-	TRBV6-5	-	CASSLTAWTYEQYF	TGTGCCAGCAGCCTGACAGCGTGGACCTACGAGCAGTACTTC
TRBJ2-4	-	TRBV4-1	-	CASSQDPVPLDNIQYF	TGCGCCAGCAGCCAAGATCCGGTTCCGCTAGATAACATTCAGTACTTC
TRBJ1-6	-	TRBV18	-	CASSKTSDRGESPLHF	TGTGCCAGCTCCAAAACGTCGGACAGAGGGGAATCACCCCTCCACTTT
TRBJ1-4	TRBD1	TRBV29-1	-	CSARDRVMNEKLFF	TGCAGCGCCCGGGACAGGGTTATGAATGAAAAACTGTTTTTT
TRBJ2-1	TRBD2	TRBV10-1	-	CASSGTSGGALEQFF	TGCGCCAGCAGTGGGACTAGCGGGGGGGCCCTTGAGCAGTTCTTC
TRBJ2-7	TRBD1	TRBV19	-	CASSSAGTDPYEQYF	TGTGCCAGTAGTTCGGCCGGGACAGACCCCTACGAGCAGTACTTC
TRBJ2-5	-	TRBV5-8	few	CASSLLGRETQYF	TGTGCCAGCAGCTTGCTCGGGAGAGAGACCCAGTACTTC
TRBJ2-5	-	TRBV6-4	-	CAPSWRVQETQYF	TGTGCCCCAAGCTGGAGGGTTCAAGAGACCCAGTACTTC
TRBJ2-3	-	TRBV4-3	-	CASSLRTGTDTQYF	TGCGCCAGCAGCCTCCGGACAGGCACAGATACGCAGTATTTT
TRBJ2-5	TRBD2	TRBV19	-	CASRRAGGSTYQETQYF	TGTGCCAGTAGAAGAGCGGGGGGGAGCACGTACCAAGAGACCCAGTACTTC
TRBJ2-1	-	TRBV19	-	CASSIGLATVHEQFF	TGTGCCAGTAGTATTGGGCTAGCGACGGTCCATGAGCAGTTCTTC
TRBJ1-6	TRBD1	TRBV30	-	CAWSVLTGHRSGYNSPLHF	TGTGCCTGGAGTGTACTGACAGGGCACCGATCTGGTTATAATTCACCCCTCCACTTT
TRBJ2-5	TRBD2	TRBV7-7	-	CASSKGLAGGETQYF	TGTGCCAGCAGCAAGGGACTAGCGGGGGGAGAGACCCAGTACTTC
TRBJ2-4	TRBD1	TRBV15	-	CATSPTGQVGDIQYF	TGTGCCACCAGTCCGACAGGGCAGGTTGGGGACATTCAGTACTTC
TRBJ1-5	-	TRBV19	-	CASSILGGSSSYQPQHF	TGTGCCAGTAGTATACTCGGGGGGAGTTCCTCCTATCAGCCCCAGCATTTT
TRBJ1-6	TRBD1	TRBV28	-	CASSRQGAESPLHF	TGTGCCAGCAGTCGACAGGGGGCAGAATCACCCCTCCACTTT
TRBJ2-5	TRBD1	TRBV29-1	few	CSVARGTGDQETQYF	TGCAGCGTTGCCCGCGGGACAGGGGACCAAGAGACCCAGTACTTC
TRBJ2-5	TRBD2	TRBV5-1	-	CASSLWRGGLETQYF	TGCGCCAGCAGCTTGTGGCGGGGGGGCCTTGAGACCCAGTACTTC
TRBJ2-2	TRBD2	TRBV28	-	CASSPVAGGPKNRELFF	TGTGCCAGCAGTCCCGTAGCGGGGGGGCCTAAAAACCGGGAGCTGTTTTTT
TRBJ1-2	-	TRBV19	-	CASSIDLEDRVLYGYTF	TGTGCCAGTAGTATAGATCTCGAGGACAGAGTACTCTATGGCTACACCTTC
TRBJ1-1	-	TRBV11-2	-	CASSPQMNTEAFF	TGTGCCAGCAGCCCACAGATGAACACTGAAGCTTTCTTT
TRBJ1-4	-	TRBV30	few	CAWSQGGTHEKLFF	TGTGCCTGGAGTCAGGGCGGGACTCATGAAAAACTGTTTTTT
TRBJ2-4	TRBD1	TRBV5-1	few	CASSLAGTGGGIQYF	TGCGCCAGCAGCTTGGCCGGGACAGGGGGCGGCATTCAGTACTTC
TRBJ2-7	-	TRBV11-3	-	CASSLMAGWSDEQYF	TGTGCCAGCAGCTTAATGGCAGGGTGGTCCGACGAGCAGTACTTC
TRBJ2-3	TRBD1	TRBV5-1	-	CASSGWTGVTDTQYF	TGCGCCAGCAGCGGATGGACAGGGGTCACAGATACGCAGTATTTT
TRBJ2-5	-	TRBV28	-	CASSLIGGAQETQYF	TGTGCCAGCAGTTTGATCGGAGGTGCTCAAGAGACCCAGTACTTC
TRBJ2-5	TRBD2	TRBV5-1	-	CARKRTSGGPPIETQYF	TGCGCCAGAAAAAGGACTAGCGGGGGGCCTCCGATAGAGACCCAGTACTTC
TRBJ1-6	TRBD1	TRBV7-8	-	CASSFRGLGRNSPLHF	TGTGCCAGCAGCTTCAGGGGGCTCGGCAGGAATTCACCCCTCCACTTT
TRBJ1-5	-	TRBV7-9	-	CASSLSARDQPQHF	TGTGCCAGCAGCTTATCCGCTCGCGATCAGCCCCAGCATTTT
TRBJ1-3	TRBD1	TRBV11-3	-	CASSPGQGPGNTIYF	TGTGCCAGCTCACCGGGACAGGGTCCTGGAAACACCATATATTTT
TRBJ2-2	-	TRBV10-2	-	CASSEWPPFRDTGELFF	TGCGCCAGCAGTGAGTGGCCCCCTTTTCGGGACACCGGGGAGCTGTTTTTT
TRBJ2-1	TRBD2	TRBV2	-	CASSEALSSGRTGNNEQFF	TGTGCCAGCAGTGAAGCGCTGAGTAGCGGGAGAACCGGAAACAATGAGCAGTTCTTC
TRBJ1-2	-	TRBV5-1	-	CASSLTQQGGSSYGYTF	TGCGCCAGCAGCCTAACCCAACAGGGTGGGTCTTCGTATGGCTACACCTTC
TRBJ2-5	TRBD1	TRBV28	-	CASSLPTTGEETQYF	TGTGCCAGCAGTTTGCCTACGACAGGGGAAGAGACCCAGTACTTC
TRBJ2-2	-	TRBV7-2	-	CASSPGLPAVPNTGELFF	TGTGCCAGCAGCCCCGGTTTGCCAGCGGTTCCGAACACCGGGGAGCTGTTTTTT
TRBJ2-3	-	TRBV4-3	few	CASSLVEGTDTQYF	TGCGCCAGCAGCCTCGTAGAGGGCACAGATACGCAGTATTTT
TRBJ1-6	-	TRBV4-3	-	CASSQDRGLNSPLHF	TGCGCCAGCAGCCAAGACCGCGGCTTAAATTCACCCCTCCACTTT
TRBJ1-1	TRBD1	TRBV9	-	CASSVTGENTEAFF	TGTGCCAGCAGCGTTACAGGGGAGAACACTGAAGCTTTCTTT
TRBJ1-5	-	TRBV19	-	CASSITDFQPNQPQHF	TGTGCCAGTAGTATTACGGACTTCCAACCCAATCAGCCCCAGCATTTT
TRBJ2-1	-	TRBV7-9	-	CASSPRVQGRENEQFF	TGTGCCAGCAGCCCACGAGTGCAGGGTAGGGAAAATGAGCAGTTCTTC
TRBJ2-5	-	TRBV11-2	once	CASSSRAGGETQYF	TGTGCCAGCAGCTCGAGAGCCGGAGGGGAGACCCAGTACTTC
TRBJ1-6	-	TRBV6-1	-	CASSSPAHNSPLHF	TGTGCCAGCAGTTCGCCAGCGCATAATTCACCCCTCCACTTT
TRBJ1-6	-	TRBV7-2	-	CASSPSTSGVSPLHF	TGTGCCAGCAGCCCTTCCACCTCAGGGGTTTCACCCCTCCACTTT
TRBJ1-1	-	TRBV5-1	-	CASSQQDLMNTEAFF	TGCGCCAGCAGCCAGCAGGATCTCATGAACACTGAAGCTTTCTTT
TRBJ2-5	-	TRBV7-9	-	CASSPPRPGPQYF	TGTGCCAGCAGCCCGCCTAGACCGGGTCCCCAGTACTTC
TRBJ1-6	-	TRBV14	-	CASSPRQGSPLHF	TGTGCCAGCAGCCCCAGGCAGGGTTCACCCCTCCACTTT
TRBJ2-5	-	TRBV5-1	once	CASSSPSETQYF	TGCGCCAGCAGCTCGCCGAGCGAGACCCAGTACTTC
TRBJ2-3	TRBD2	TRBV4-2	once	CASSQGSSGRTDTQYF	TGTGCCAGCAGCCAAGGGTCTAGCGGGCGCACAGATACGCAGTATTTT
TRBJ2-4	-	TRBV28	-	CASSQPRFSKNIQYF	TGTGCCAGCAGCCAACCTCGGTTCTCCAAAAACATTCAGTACTTC
TRBJ2-3	TRBD2	TRBV5-1	-	CASSLAGGTDTQYF	TGCGCCAGCAGCTTGGCGGGGGGGACAGATACGCAGTATTTT
TRBJ2-3	-	TRBV27	once	CAISGLGAEDTQYF	TGTGCCATCTCAGGGCTGGGGGCAGAAGATACGCAGTATTTT
TRBJ1-6	TRBD1	TRBV10-1	-	CASSGGTGGSDSPLHF	TGCGCCAGCAGTGGCGGGACAGGGGGCTCCGATTCACCCCTCCACTTT
TRBJ1-1	-	TRBV9	-	CASSAFSYTEAFF	TGTGCCAGCAGCGCGTTTAGTTACACTGAAGCTTTCTTT
TRBJ2-5	-	TRBV7-9	-	CASSHVGRGIRQETQYF	TGTGCCAGCAGCCACGTTGGTAGGGGCATTCGGCAAGAGACCCAGTACTTC
TRBJ1-2	-	TRBV2	once	CASTGRGNYGYTF	TGTGCCAGCACGGGACGGGGGAACTATGGCTACACCTTC
TRBJ2-2	-	TRBV28	few	CASSPSTGELFF	TGTGCCAGCAGTCCTAGTACCGGGGAGCTGTTTTTT
TRBJ2-3	TRBD2	TRBV6-5	-	CASADAGGTDTQYF	TGTGCCAGCGCGGACGCGGGGGGCACAGATACGCAGTATTTT
TRBJ1-2	TRBD1	TRBV7-9	few	CASSPTGGHYGYTF	TGTGCCAGCAGCCCGACAGGGGGGCACTATGGCTACACCTTC